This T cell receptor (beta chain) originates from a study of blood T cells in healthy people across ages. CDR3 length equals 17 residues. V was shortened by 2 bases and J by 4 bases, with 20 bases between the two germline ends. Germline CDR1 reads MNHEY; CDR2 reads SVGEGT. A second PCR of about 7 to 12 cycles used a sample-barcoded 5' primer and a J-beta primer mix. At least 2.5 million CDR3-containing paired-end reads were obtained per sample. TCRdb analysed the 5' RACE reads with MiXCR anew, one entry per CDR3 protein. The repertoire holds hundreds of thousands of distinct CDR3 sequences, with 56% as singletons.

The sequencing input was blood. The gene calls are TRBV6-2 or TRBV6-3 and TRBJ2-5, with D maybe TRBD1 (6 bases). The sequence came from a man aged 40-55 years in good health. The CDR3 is CASSYNNGQLSRETQYF. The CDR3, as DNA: TGTGCCAGCAGTTACAACAACGGACAGCTTAGTAGAGAGACCCAGTACTTC.